This record covers a single TCR beta chain. The data derive from a study of blood T cell repertoires in COVID-19. Overall study: From T cells, B-cell-depleted T cells, or PBMCs came the material, which was cDNA or gDNA.

Original data processing: Quantification of nucleated cells was approximated via reference gene primer amplification. Assay: immunoSEQ multiplex PCR; the TCRdb copy retains only in-frame clones and omits some. The DNA gave D and trimming, while V, J and clone size come from that table. In the table there are about 81,000 clones, 75% to 90% of which are singletons. CDR1 is MNHEY, CDR2 SVGEGT, per germline. The J segment lost 7 bases and the V segment lost 6 bases, leaving 5 bases of the junction unmatched. The CDR3 extends over 14 amino acids. Sequencing was carried out using peripheral blood. This chain joins TRBV6-2 or TRBV6-3 and TRBJ2-1; 11 positions match TRBD1. The sequence was obtained from a man in his sixties or seventies with active or convalescent COVID-19. DNA of the CDR3: TGTGCCAGCAGCGGGACAGGGGGTTGGAATGAGCAGTTCTTC. Translated: CASSGTGGWNEQFF.